This T cell receptor beta chain was identified in a study of blood T cells in healthy people across ages. The CDR3 runs 19 residues. The V gene's germline CDR1 is SGHAT and CDR2 FQNNGV. J lost 0 bases, V lost 0 bases, and 8 bases had no gene match. About this clonotype: The antigen is unknown.

A second PCR, run for 7 to 11 cycles, used a sample-barcoded 5' primer plus a J-beta primer mix. TCRdb re-derived calls from the 5' RACE reads in MiXCR, one entry per CDR3 protein. The sample includes more than 1,400,000 distinct CDR3 sequences, about 43% of them seen just once. Study observations and caveats: Versus aged donors, long-lived donors had higher diversity and more naive CD4+ cells. PBMCs were not sorted, which prevented a conclusive comparison of naive versus antigen-experienced cells. Shifts in expanded clonotypes may have been confounded by donor CMV status, which was unknown. Per million T cells, TCR beta diversity dropped roughly linearly as age increased.

The TCR originated in a woman between 18 and 30 years old in good health. Sequencing was done on a sample of blood. The genes are TRBV11-2 and TRBJ2-1; 10 positions match TRBD2. The CDR3 reads CASSLEGSGGLPSYNEQFF. CDR3 sequence (DNA): TGTGCCAGCAGCTTAGAGGGTAGCGGGGGGCTACCCTCCTACAATGAGCAGTTCTTC.